The 17 T cell receptor beta chains in this list originate from one sample, sequenced in a study of PD-L1 blockade in urothelial cancer. As for time point: peripheral blood 6 weeks after treatment start. Using immunoSEQ multiplex PCR, the repertoire was profiled, and TCRdb retains in-frame clones only, with some absent. Counted here are 100,000 to 150,000 clones, more than 70% occurring once; the ten biggest clones make up 2.4%. The sequenced sample was PBMCs, obtained around atezolizumab (anti-PD-L1) treatment. The receptors derive from a man aged 50-60 years with urothelial cancer.

This chain links TRBV2 with TRBJ2-4; 8 bases are shared with TRBD1. V shed 6 bases and J 4 bases; nucleotides not matched to a gene: 8. CDR1 and CDR2 from the germline V gene are SNHLY and FYNNEI. The length of the CDR3 is 15 residues. The CDR3 DNA follows: TGTGCCAGCAGCCCTGACAGGGGTCGGAAAAACATTCAGTACTTC. This encodes CASSPDRGRKNIQYF.

The V gene is TRBV28, the J gene TRBJ2-3, with no clear D. The CDR3 is 15 amino acids. Germline V gene sequence: CDR1 MDHEN, CDR2 SYDVKM. Trimming cost V 5 bases and J 0 bases, with 12 bases left between them. This chain's CDR3 is CASSVRATSTDTQYF. Written as DNA, the CDR3 is TGTGCCAGCAGTGTTAGAGCAACTAGCACAGATACGCAGTATTTT.

V usage is TRBV18 and J usage is TRBJ1-1, with 8 bases identical to TRBD1. The V and J ends lost 3 bases and 5 bases, in that order; junction bases with no gene match: 11. Germline V gene data show CDR1 as KGHSH and CDR2 as LQKENI. The CDR3 spans 16 residues. The CDR3 here is CASSPGQGVLGTEAFF. Here the CDR3 DNA reads TGTGCCAGCTCACCCGGACAGGGTGTCTTGGGTACTGAAGCTTTCTTT. The variable domain in full, completed from reference TRBV18 and TRBJ1-1, reads NAGVMQNPRHLVRRRGQEARLRCSPMKGHSHVYWYRQLPEEGLKFMVYLQKENIIDESGMPKERFSAEFPKEGPSILRIQQVVRGDSAAYFCASSPGQGVLGTEAFFGQGTRLTVV.

The genes are TRBV27 and TRBJ1-1; D is possibly TRBD1 (5 bases). The CDR3 length is 14 residues. CDR1 is MNHEY, CDR2 SMNVEV, per germline (reference sequence). Deletions cut 3 bases from V and 5 bases from J, with 13 bases between. CDR3 loop: CASSLSGFVTEAFF. CDR3 sequence (DNA): TGTGCCAGCAGTTTGTCAGGGTTTGTTACTGAAGCTTTCTTT.

V is TRBV5-4 and J is TRBJ2-1; TRBD1 is a possible D gene (6 bases). Germline CDR1 SGHNT, CDR2 YYREEE (reference sequence). V was pared by 4 bases and J by 7 bases, with 12 bases between. This CDR3 is 13 amino acids long. The CDR3 DNA follows: TGTGCCAGCAGCCCCCCGAGGGGGAATGAGCAGTTCTTC. Protein product: CASSPPRGNEQFF. The full variable domain, rest sourced from reference TRBV5-4 and TRBJ2-1, is ETGVTQSPTHLIKTRGQQVTLRCSSQSGHNTVSWYQQALGQGPQFIFQYYREEENGRGNFPPRFSGLQFPNYSSELNVNALELDDSALYLCASSPPRGNEQFFGPGTRLTVL.

J is TRBJ2-2 and V is TRBV9, with TRBD2 as a possible D gene (6 bases). With 0 bases removed from V and 3 bases from J, the gap between germline ends came to 21 bases. CDR3 length: 19 residues. Germline-derived CDR1 and CDR2 are SGDLS and YYNGEE. The CDR3: CASSVATMTRGIDTGELFF. The CDR3 nucleotides read TGTGCCAGCAGCGTAGCTACGATGACTAGAGGGATCGACACCGGGGAGCTGTTTTTT.

This clone occurred once. This sequence joins TRBV6-1 and TRBJ1-1, with 9 bases identical to TRBD1. This CDR3 has 14 residues. Germline CDR1 MNHNS, CDR2 SASEGT. The V and J ends lost 7 bases and 2 bases, in that order; junction bases with no gene match: 5. The CDR3: CASNRDRANTEAFF. CDR3 sequence (DNA): TGTGCCAGCAATAGGGACAGGGCTAACACTGAAGCTTTCTTT.

The V gene is TRBV5-1, the J gene TRBJ2-1; D may be TRBD2 (5 bases). CDR3 length: 16 amino acids. V was cut by 0 bases and J by 2 bases, with 12 bases left in between. Germline assignment: CDR1 SGHRS and CDR2 YFSETQ. The CDR3 DNA is TGCGCCAGCAGCTTGGAGGGAGCGAAAACCTACAATGAGCAGTTCTTC. Translation: CASSLEGAKTYNEQFF.

This clone was recorded a few times. The rearrangement joins TRBV18 to TRBJ1-5, with D unclear. Looked up from germline, CDR1 is KGHSH and CDR2 is LQKENI. The ends were cut back, 3 bases at V and 5 bases at J, with 8 bases in the middle. The length of the CDR3 is 13 residues. The CDR3 is CASSPSGDQPQHF. CDR3 DNA sequence: TGTGCCAGCTCACCTTCCGGAGATCAGCCCCAGCATTTT.

This clone was picked up one time. V usage is TRBV18 and J usage is TRBJ2-7, with 10 bases fitting TRBD2. With V trimmed by 8 bases and J by 3 bases, 7 bases remained unmatched. Germline loops: CDR1 KGHSH, CDR2 LQKENI. This CDR3 contains 14 residues. This CDR3 reads CASNLAGVDYEQYF. Written as DNA, the CDR3 is TGTGCCAGCAATCTAGCGGGAGTTGACTACGAGCAGTACTTC. Using reference TRBV18 and TRBJ2-7 for the parts outside the CDR3, the full variable domain is NAGVMQNPRHLVRRRGQEARLRCSPMKGHSHVYWYRQLPEEGLKFMVYLQKENIIDESGMPKERFSAEFPKEGPSILRIQQVVRGDSAAYFCASNLAGVDYEQYFGPGTRLTVT.

The CDR3 region is CASSAAQGGLMDGYTF. CDR3 bases: TGTGCCAGCAGCGCAGCACAGGGGGGTTTAATGGATGGCTACACCTTC. The rearrangement uses TRBV7-2 and TRBJ1-2; 8 nucleotides line up with TRBD1. The junction had 14 bases not matched to a gene; V was cut back by 5 bases and J by 6 bases. Per the germline V gene, CDR1 is SGHTA and CDR2 is FQGNSA. The CDR3 covers 16 residues.

The chain has TRBV19 and TRBJ1-6; maybe TRBD1 (5 bases). The CDR3 runs 15 residues. V dropped 3 bases and J dropped 7 bases, with 13 bases sitting between them. Per the germline V gene, CDR1 is LNHDA and CDR2 is SQIVND (reference sequence). The CDR3 region is CASSIDGGRNSPLHF. CDR3 in DNA: TGTGCCAGTAGTATTGACGGGGGAAGGAATTCACCCCTCCACTTT.

The V call is TRBV19, the J call TRBJ1-4, with 10 bases matching TRBD1. This CDR3 spans 14 amino acids. V lost 7 bases to trimming and J lost 5 bases; unmatched junction nucleotides: 4. Germline lookup yields CDR1 LNHDA and CDR2 SQIVND (reference sequence). The CDR3 DNA follows: TGTGCCAGTACTTTGGACAGGGGGAATGAAAAACTGTTTTTT. It codes for CASTLDRGNEKLFF. Based on the CDR3 plus reference TRBV19 and TRBJ1-4, the full variable domain is DGGITQSPKYLFRKEGQNVTLSCEQNLNHDAMYWYRQDPGQGLRLIYYSQIVNDFQKGDIAEGYSVSREKKESFPLTVTSAQKNPTAFYLCASTLDRGNEKLFFGSGTQLSVL.

J is TRBJ1-2 and V is TRBV5-4; D is undetermined. The V and J ends lost 4 bases and 8 bases respectively, with 15 bases between them. Looked up from germline, CDR1 is SGHNT and CDR2 is YYREEE (reference sequence). The CDR3 extends over 13 amino acids. DNA for the CDR3: TGTGCCAGCAGCCCCGGGGAACCGGGGGGCTACACCTTC. As protein: CASSPGEPGGYTF.

In this sample, this clone turned up once. The rearrangement uses TRBV6-6 and TRBJ2-3, with D perhaps TRBD2 (5 bases). This CDR3 is built from 11 residues. Germline V gene sequence: CDR1 MNHNY, CDR2 SVGAGI (reference sequence). Trimming removed 5 bases from V and 14 bases from J, with 14 bases in between. This chain's CDR3 is CASSRTENLYF. CDR3 DNA: TGTGCCAGCAGTCGGACTGAAAATTTGTATTTT.

The chain employs TRBV19 and TRBJ2-5, with TRBD2 identical over 12 bases. The V and J ends lost 4 bases and 4 bases, in that order; junction bases with no gene match: 10. Germline CDR1 LNHDA, CDR2 SQIVND (reference sequence). The CDR3 is made up of 17 amino acids. The CDR3 loop reads CASSTSGRAVVGETQYF. Written as DNA, the CDR3 is TGTGCCAGTAGTACTAGCGGGAGGGCCGTCGTGGGAGAGACCCAGTACTTC.

This chain joins TRBV7-2 and TRBJ2-3, with D tentatively TRBD1 (6 bases). The CDR3 runs to 14 residues. Per germline, CDR1 SGHTA and CDR2 FQGNSA. V lost 5 bases to trimming and J lost 0 bases, with 9 bases between them. For the CDR3, the DNA is TGTGCCAGCAGCGGGACACATAGCACAGATACGCAGTATTTT. This translates into CASSGTHSTDTQYF.